Listed below are T cell receptor beta chains from one sample, sequenced in a study of blood T cell repertoires in COVID-19. The assay was immunoSEQ multiplex PCR, and TCRdb's table has in-frame clones only and misses some. This repertoire shows about 140,000 clones, 70% to 80% found once; its top ten account for about 10%. Sequences were obtained from peripheral blood. Source of these receptors: a man in his sixties who had recovered from COVID-19. CDR3s include the opening cysteine and the closing phenylalanine or tryptophan. The listing skips clone size in some rows; elsewhere it reads once, few, many or a size class.

v_call: TRBV5-1; j_call: TRBJ2-7; clone_size: -; cdr3_aa: CASSTLAGGAYEQYF
v_call: TRBV9; j_call: TRBJ2-3; clone_size: -; cdr3_aa: CASSPTGRNPDTQYF
v_call: TRBV7-2; j_call: TRBJ2-7; clone_size: -; cdr3_aa: CASRLQGKSYEQYF
v_call: TRBV7-2; j_call: TRBJ1-2; clone_size: many; cdr3_aa: CASSNPGRGRDGYTF
v_call: TRBV29-1; j_call: TRBJ2-1; clone_size: -; cdr3_aa: CSVAKAGGGAGEQFF
v_call: TRBV6-2/TRBV6-3; j_call: TRBJ2-7; clone_size: -; cdr3_aa: CASSYSTYSRHEQYF
v_call: TRBV9; j_call: TRBJ1-2; clone_size: -; cdr3_aa: CASSVGRMKGGYTF
v_call: TRBV20-1; j_call: TRBJ1-3; clone_size: -; cdr3_aa: CSVAGGNTIYF
v_call: TRBV11-3; j_call: TRBJ2-5; clone_size: few; cdr3_aa: CASSPGDLSSPGETQYF
v_call: TRBV28; j_call: TRBJ2-5; clone_size: -; cdr3_aa: CASIMGQNQETQYF
v_call: TRBV6-2/TRBV6-3; j_call: TRBJ1-1; clone_size: -; cdr3_aa: CASSRPGQGPRGTEAFF
v_call: TRBV5-1; j_call: TRBJ1-4; clone_size: -; cdr3_aa: CASSFQGVSNEKLFF
v_call: TRBV6-5; j_call: TRBJ1-4; clone_size: -; cdr3_aa: CASRNGGVGEKLFF
v_call: TRBV12-3/TRBV12-4; j_call: TRBJ2-1; clone_size: -; cdr3_aa: CASSGRRKEQFF
v_call: TRBV7-9; j_call: TRBJ2-5; clone_size: -; cdr3_aa: CASSLAGQGVETQYF
v_call: TRBV20-1; j_call: TRBJ2-7; clone_size: -; cdr3_aa: CSAVRDNQYF
v_call: TRBV28; j_call: TRBJ2-7; clone_size: -; cdr3_aa: CASSLQTGSTTQYF
v_call: TRBV5-6; j_call: TRBJ2-1; clone_size: -; cdr3_aa: CASSLNPGGQYEQFF
v_call: TRBV5-3; j_call: TRBJ1-5; clone_size: -; cdr3_aa: CARSLRTGGHDAQPQHF
v_call: TRBV6-5; j_call: TRBJ2-1; clone_size: -; cdr3_aa: CASRQTSGRDNEQFF
v_call: TRBV28; j_call: TRBJ1-5; clone_size: -; cdr3_aa: CASSTDRYGNQPQHF
v_call: TRBV9; j_call: TRBJ1-4; clone_size: -; cdr3_aa: CASSLTGAQGEKLFF
v_call: TRBV4-3; j_call: TRBJ2-7; clone_size: medium-sized; cdr3_aa: CASSQEGRGYEQYF
v_call: TRBV4-3; j_call: TRBJ2-3; clone_size: few; cdr3_aa: CASSQDPTGRGTDTQYF
v_call: TRBV10-3; j_call: TRBJ2-1; clone_size: -; cdr3_aa: CAISENLGTSGDEQFF
v_call: TRBV16; j_call: TRBJ2-1; clone_size: -; cdr3_aa: CASSQSPGQYYNEQFF
v_call: TRBV29-1; j_call: TRBJ2-5; clone_size: -; cdr3_aa: CSVSTGGVGETQYF
v_call: TRBV5-4; j_call: TRBJ1-1; clone_size: -; cdr3_aa: CASSLAATGNTEAFF
v_call: TRBV4-3; j_call: TRBJ2-2; clone_size: -; cdr3_aa: CASSQDGEGPGELFF
v_call: TRBV19; j_call: TRBJ2-7; clone_size: once; cdr3_aa: CASSFNPGQTYEQYF
v_call: TRBV30; j_call: TRBJ1-1; clone_size: -; cdr3_aa: CAWRHGVSYLSTEAFF
v_call: TRBV5-1; j_call: TRBJ1-2; clone_size: -; cdr3_aa: CASSPDSWYGYTF
v_call: TRBV3-1/TRBV3-2; j_call: TRBJ2-2; clone_size: -; cdr3_aa: CASSPTFGPTNTGELFF
v_call: TRBV5-1; j_call: TRBJ1-6; clone_size: -; cdr3_aa: CASSWGAGGDSPLHF
v_call: TRBV28; j_call: TRBJ1-5; clone_size: -; cdr3_aa: CASSLAGQRNQPQHF
v_call: TRBV2; j_call: TRBJ2-1; clone_size: -; cdr3_aa: CASSDMKSNEQFF
v_call: TRBV4-3; j_call: TRBJ1-5; clone_size: -; cdr3_aa: CASSQSRDWPQPQHF
v_call: TRBV5-5; j_call: TRBJ1-4; clone_size: many; cdr3_aa: CASSIPGGAEKLFF
v_call: TRBV7-2; j_call: TRBJ2-5; clone_size: -; cdr3_aa: CASSSGTTETQYF
v_call: TRBV5-8; j_call: TRBJ1-6; clone_size: -; cdr3_aa: CASSKQGNFGSPLHF
v_call: TRBV3-1/TRBV3-2; j_call: TRBJ1-6; clone_size: few; cdr3_aa: CASSRQGNSPLHF
v_call: TRBV9; j_call: TRBJ1-3; clone_size: -; cdr3_aa: CASSTGQGYSGNTIYF
v_call: TRBV19; j_call: TRBJ2-2; clone_size: -; cdr3_aa: CASSTGPHGELFF